These 29 T cell receptor beta chains were all obtained from the same sample, sequenced in a study of cytomegalovirus exposure and HLA in healthy donors. This PCR relied on a set of 60 Vbeta primers and 13 Jbeta primers. The repertoire was sequenced with immunoSEQ multiplex PCR; TCRdb's copy has only in-frame clones and lacks some. The sample holds about 150,000 clones; approximately 80% are singletons and the top ten take 5% to 7.5%. Sample: PBMCs. The receptors shown here come from a woman in her forties or fifties in good health and CMV-seropositive.

This chain joins TRBV10-3 and TRBJ2-7, with a weak D call TRBD2 (6 bases). The V end was cut by 9 bases, the J end by 2 bases, with 11 bases between. The CDR3 has 12 amino acids. Per germline, CDR1 ENHRY and CDR2 SYGVKD. CDR3 DNA sequence: TGTGCCATAGGAGGGACGCCCTACGAGCAGTACTTC. This sequence encodes CAIGGTPYEQYF.

The chain is built from TRBV7-3 and TRBJ2-3, with 12 bases matching TRBD2. CDR3 length equals 14 residues. The V gene's germline CDR1 is SGHTA and CDR2 FQGTGA. The V segment lost 5 bases and the J segment 5 bases; nucleotides outside the gene matches: 2. The CDR3, as DNA: TGTGCCAGCAGCCTGACTAGCGGGGGAGATACGCAGTATTTT. Encoded protein: CASSLTSGGDTQYF. The complete variable domain, with remaining parts taken from reference TRBV7-3 and TRBJ2-3, reads GAGVSQTPSNKVTEKGKYVELRCDPISGHTALYWYRQSLGQGPEFLIYFQGTGAADDSGLPNDRFFAVRPEGSVSTLKIQRTERGDSAVYLCASSLTSGGDTQYFGPGTRLTVL.

The chain has TRBV4-1 and TRBJ1-2; 9 bases map to TRBD1. J lost 4 bases, V lost 2 bases, and 5 bases had no gene match. CDR3 length equals 15 residues. Germline lookup yields CDR1 MGHRA and CDR2 YSYEKL. CDR3 coding DNA: TGCGCCAGCAGCCAAACGGGACAGGGAGTCTATGGCTACACCTTC. It specifies CASSQTGQGVYGYTF.

This chain joins TRBV6-5 and TRBJ2-3, with a weak D call TRBD1 (6 bases). The germline V gene encodes CDR1 MNHEY and CDR2 SVGAGI. The CDR3 extends over 14 amino acids. V lost 2 bases, J lost 0 bases, and 6 bases lay in between. For the CDR3, the DNA is TGTGCCAGCAGTTACGACAGGAGCACAGATACGCAGTATTTT. Protein product: CASSYDRSTDTQYF.

The chain couples TRBV14 to TRBJ1-1; the D gene is possibly TRBD1 (6 bases). The ends were cut back, 4 bases at V and 3 bases at J, with 9 bases in the middle. Germline V lookup: CDR1 SGHDN, CDR2 FVKESK. This CDR3 has 13 amino acids. As DNA, the CDR3 is TGTGCCAGCAGCCGGAACAGGGACACTGAAGCTTTCTTT. Its protein is CASSRNRDTEAFF.

This clone has a handful of counts. The chain has TRBV7-9 and TRBJ2-7; weak D call: TRBD2 (5 bases). CDR1 is SEHNR and CDR2 is FQNEAQ in the germline V gene (reference sequence). V lost 1 base and J lost 7, with 14 bases in between. The CDR3 contains 14 residues. The DNA of the CDR3 is TGTGCCAGCAGCTTAGGGGAGAGCGTAAGGGAGCAGTACTTC. Residues: CASSLGESVREQYF.

J is TRBJ2-1 and V is TRBV2; 9 bases agree with TRBD1. The CDR3 contains 14 residues. Germline values: CDR1 SNHLY, CDR2 FYNNEI. The V gene end was trimmed by 9 bases and the J gene end by 3 bases; junction bases not matched to a gene: 6. The CDR3, as DNA: TGTGCCAGTGACCGGGACAGGGACTACAATGAGCAGTTCTTC. Protein sequence: CASDRDRDYNEQFF. Filled out from reference TRBV2 and TRBJ2-1, the complete variable domain reads EPEVTQTPSHQVTQMGQEVILRCVPISNHLYFYWYRQILGQKVEFLVSFYNNEISEKSEIFDDQFSVERPDGSNFTLKIRSTKLEDSAMYFCASDRDRDYNEQFFGPGTRLTVL.

This chain links TRBV7-2 with TRBJ2-5; no clear D. CDR1 SGHTA and CDR2 FQGNSA come from the germline V gene. This CDR3 spans 14 amino acids. Trimming shortened V by 2 bases and J by 3 bases, and 10 bases separated the two germline ends. CDR3 DNA: TGTGCCAGCAGCTTAAGTAGACTCAAAGAGACCCAGTACTTC. This translates into CASSLSRLKETQYF.

V and J are TRBV21-1 and TRBJ1-6; the listed D gene, TRBD1, was not tested against the DNA. TRBV21-1 is classified as a pseudogene. The CDR3 runs 18 residues. For the CDR3, the DNA is TGTGCCAGCAGCAAGTTGCCCCGGGACAGGGGGTGGACTTCACCCCTCCACTTT. This codes for CASSKLPRDRGWTSPLHF.

V gene TRBV1 combines with J gene TRBJ2-3; the DNA was not compared with TRBD2, the D call given in the table. TRBV1 is recorded as a pseudogene. The CDR3 loop spans 16 amino acids. This CDR3 reads CTSSAGGGGRFYTQYF. CDR3 DNA sequence: TGCACCAGCAGCGCGGGGGGGGGAGGGAGATTTTATACGCAGTATTTT.

The J gene is TRBJ2-7, the V gene TRBV6-5; 8 positions agree with TRBD1. V shed 2 bases and J 2 bases; nucleotides not matched to a gene: 2. The CDR3 has 14 amino acids. CDR1 is MNHEY, CDR2 SVGAGI, per germline. CDR3 region: CASSYADRAYEQYF. For the CDR3, the DNA is TGTGCCAGCAGTTACGCGGACAGGGCCTACGAGCAGTACTTC.

This chain joins TRBV4-1 and TRBJ1-2; perhaps TRBD1 as D (6 bases). CDR3 size: 14 residues. Germline loops: CDR1 MGHRA, CDR2 YSYEKL. Between the trimmed V and J ends, which lost 1 base and 8 bases, there was a span of 14 bases. This CDR3 reads CASSQGLEGVGYTF. CDR3 DNA: TGCGCCAGCAGCCAAGGGTTAGAGGGGGTCGGCTACACCTTC.

The V and J genes are TRBV7-2 and TRBJ1-2; TRBD1 aligns across 9 bases. Unmatched junction bases numbered 5, after V lost 0 bases and J lost 6 bases. The CDR3 runs 15 residues. CDR1 is SGHTA, CDR2 FQGNSA, per germline. CDR3 DNA sequence: TGTGCCAGCAGCTTAGCTCGGACAGGGGAGAATGGCTACACCTTC. It encodes CASSLARTGENGYTF.

Here the CDR3 reads CASRGGQIHSGANVLTF. As DNA, the CDR3 is TGTGCCAGCAGGGGGGGACAGATCCACTCTGGGGCCAACGTCCTGACTTTC. The chain employs TRBV5-8 and TRBJ2-6; possibly TRBD1 for D (7 bases). Germline assignment: CDR1 SGHTS and CDR2 YDEGEE. Trimming cost V 5 bases and J 0 bases, with 15 bases left between them. This CDR3 region has 17 residues.

V usage is TRBV6-6 and J usage is TRBJ1-1; possible D gene TRBD1, 5 bases. Germline V gene lookup returns CDR1 MNHNY and CDR2 SVGAGI (reference sequence). There are 13 residues in the CDR3. Trimming took 4 bases from V and 6 from J, leaving 12 bases between them. The DNA of the CDR3 is TGTGCCAGCAGTTTTCAGGGTAGTTCTGAAGCTTTCTTT. Its translation is CASSFQGSSEAFF.

V usage is TRBV9 and J usage is TRBJ2-3; maybe TRBD1 (5 bases). The CDR3 has 15 residues. Germline CDR1 is SGDLS and CDR2 is YYNGEE. V dropped 4 bases and J dropped 9 bases, with 21 bases sitting between them. The DNA for the CDR3 is TGTGCCAGCAGCCCCTCTTCTGGGGCGCAAGAGACGCAGTATTTT. This encodes CASSPSSGAQETQYF.

This chain links TRBV5-1 with TRBJ2-5, with 10 nucleotides matching TRBD1. The V gene's germline CDR1 is SGHRS and CDR2 YFSETQ. CDR3 size: 15 residues. Trimming removed 4 bases from V and 5 bases from J; junction bases left unmatched: 8. CDR3 in DNA: TGCGCCAGCAGCCAAGTCCCGGGACAGGGGGAGACCCAGTACTTC. Amino acid sequence: CASSQVPGQGETQYF.

The V call is TRBV30, the J call TRBJ1-5, with D tentatively TRBD1 (5 bases). The CDR3 runs to 13 residues. V lost 3 bases to trimming and J lost 7 bases, with 13 bases between them. Germline CDR1 and CDR2: GTSNPN and SVGIG (reference sequence). CDR3 nucleotides: TGTGCCTGGAGCCCAGACGGACAACAGCCCCAGCATTTT. This codes for CAWSPDGQQPQHF. Full variable domain (missing parts from reference TRBV30 and TRBJ1-5): SQTIHQWPATLVQPVGSPLSLECTVEGTSNPNLYWYRQAAGRGLQLLFYSVGIGQISSEVPQNLSASRPQDRQFILSSKKLLLSDSGFYLCAWSPDGQQPQHFGDGTRLSIL.

The CDR3 here is CASFSDRSGGYTF. The CDR3 DNA reads as TGCGCCAGCTTCTCGGACAGGTCGGGGGGCTACACCTTC. The chain has TRBV10-2 and TRBJ1-2, with 7 bases matching TRBD1. Losses at the gene ends were 8 bases for V and 8 bases for J; bases not matched to a gene: 11. This CDR3 is 13 amino acids long. CDR1 is WSHSY and CDR2 is SAAADI in the germline V gene.

The rearrangement joins TRBV19 to TRBJ1-5; 8 bases fit TRBD1. Germline V gene lookup returns CDR1 LNHDA and CDR2 SQIVND (reference sequence). This CDR3 region has 16 residues. Trimming took 6 bases from V and 3 from J; bases not matched to a gene: 10. This CDR3 is CASRTAGQAINQPQHF. CDR3 in DNA: TGTGCCAGTAGGACAGCGGGACAGGCGATCAATCAGCCCCAGCATTTT.

In this sample, this clone turned up once. V gene TRBV7-9 combines with J gene TRBJ1-5; D perhaps matches TRBD1 (6 bases). Germline values: CDR1 SEHNR, CDR2 FQNEAQ (reference sequence). Trimming removed 1 base from V and 4 bases from J, with 11 bases in between. The CDR3 totals 15 residues. The CDR3 sequence: CASSLGQGWNQPQHF. The CDR3 nucleotides read TGTGCCAGCAGCTTAGGCCAGGGGTGGAATCAGCCCCAGCATTTT.

V and J are TRBV7-9 and TRBJ1-3, with unresolved D. The germline gives CDR1 SEHNR, CDR2 FQNEAQ (reference sequence). V was pared by 1 base and J by 1 base, with 11 bases between. CDR3 length: 16 amino acids. CDR3 in DNA: TGTGCCAGCAGCTTAGTGCTAACTGGTTCTGGAAACACCATATATTTT. Protein sequence: CASSLVLTGSGNTIYF.

The V call is TRBV6-1, the J call TRBJ1-2, with D unclear. Trimming left V 6 bases short and J 6 bases short, with 11 bases between. The CDR3 length is 12 residues. Germline values: CDR1 MNHNS, CDR2 SASEGT. CDR3 nucleotide sequence: TGTGCCAGCAGGCGGGGTAGAGATGGCTACACCTTC. Protein: CASRRGRDGYTF.

The genes are TRBV5-1 and TRBJ2-1; 8 bases align to TRBD2. The germline gives CDR1 SGHRS, CDR2 YFSETQ. The CDR3 has 14 residues. Unmatched junction bases numbered 7, after V lost 4 bases and J lost 7 bases. The chain's CDR3 is CASSAGTSENEQFF. CDR3 DNA sequence: TGCGCCAGCAGCGCCGGGACTAGTGAGAATGAGCAGTTCTTC.

The V and J genes are TRBV21-1 and TRBJ2-1; the table's D call, TRBD2, has no DNA check behind it. TRBV21-1 is marked as a pseudogene. The CDR3 is 11 residues long. The CDR3 here is CASSTSNEQFF. The CDR3, as DNA: TGTGCCAGCAGCACCTCGAATGAGCAGTTCTTC.

V is TRBV28 and J is TRBJ2-1; TRBD1 might be the D (6 bases). The CDR3 contains 15 residues. Trimming removed 5 bases at V and 4 bases at J, with 15 bases between. From germline, CDR1 is MDHEN and CDR2 SYDVKM. The CDR3: CASSPWTASYNEQFF. The CDR3 nucleotides are TGTGCCAGCAGTCCTTGGACAGCGAGTTACAATGAGCAGTTCTTC.

V usage is TRBV14 and J usage is TRBJ1-1, with D possibly being TRBD1 (5 bases). The germline gives CDR1 SGHDN, CDR2 FVKESK. The CDR3 loop spans 13 amino acids. Deletions cut 4 bases from V and 0 bases from J, with 6 bases between. The CDR3 loop reads CASSPRVNTEAFF. The CDR3 coding sequence is TGTGCCAGCAGCCCCAGGGTGAACACTGAAGCTTTCTTT.

The chain carries TRBV7-9 and TRBJ2-2; TRBD2 matches at 7 bases. CDR1 and CDR2 from the germline V gene are SEHNR and FQNEAQ (reference sequence). The CDR3 runs to 15 residues. The V gene end was trimmed by 0 bases and the J gene end by 4 bases; junction bases not matched to a gene: 2. The CDR3 bases are TGTGCCAGCAGCTTAGCGGGAGGGACCACCGGGGAGCTGTTTTTT. It codes for CASSLAGGTTGELFF.

This clone was recorded a few times. This chain connects TRBV7-8 to TRBJ2-1, with a possible D match to TRBD2 (7 bases). V was shortened by 5 bases and J by 6 bases, with 26 bases between the two germline ends. The V gene's germline CDR1 is SGHVS and CDR2 FQNEAQ. This CDR3 region has 18 residues. CDR3: CASSASRVGGVIRNEQFF. DNA for the CDR3: TGTGCCAGCAGCGCTTCCCGTGTAGGGGGGGTAATCCGCAATGAGCAGTTCTTC.